This entry features one T cell receptor beta chain sequence. Its antigen is unknown. This specimen comes from a study of a mutant IDH1 vaccine in newly diagnosed glioma. Overall study context: Initiation of the vaccine course occurred 4-6 weeks after radiotherapy alone, or alongside temozolomide cycles. Earlier therapy was either radiotherapy, temozolomide, or both, and most got both.

Profiled with immunoSEQ multiplex PCR; TCRdb holds only in-frame clones, not every one. The data show 45,000 to 65,000 clones, 90% to 95% seen once. Time point described: week 11, during vaccination. Every vaccination contained 300 ug of the mutant IDH1 20-mer peptide and was paired with topical imiquimod. Looked up from germline, CDR1 is KGHSH and CDR2 is LQKENI. The CDR3 covers 14 residues. The V gene lost 6 bases and the J gene lost 0 bases, with 8 bases spanning the gap. The clonotype comes from a man aged 45-65 years with glioma. The sequences come from PBMCs, collected from a glioma patient whose treatment included an IDH1 peptide vaccine. This chain connects TRBV18 to TRBJ1-4; no reliable D call. The CDR3 DNA sequence: TGTGCCAGCTCTCCAAGCTCAACTAATGAAAAACTGTTTTTT. Translating gives CASSPSSTNEKLFF.